The following is a TCR beta chain sequence with its context. The data stem from a study of blood T cell repertoires in COVID-19. Turning to the study itself: From the United States, Italy and Spain came samples of acute and convalescent COVID-19.

The V and J ends lost 8 bases and 7 bases, in that order; junction bases with no gene match: 5. The V gene's germline CDR1 is LNHDA and CDR2 SQIVND (reference sequence). This CDR3 is built from 14 residues. In Cohort 3, a recovered donor had either two negative PCRs, clearance, or symptom resolution. In the source study's methods: The assay estimated nucleated cells by amplifying reference gene primers. The protocol was immunoSEQ multiplex PCR, while the TCRdb copy is restricted to in-frame clones and leaves out a portion. Clone size and V and J calls were adopted from that table, with D and trimming inferred from the DNA. This table holds about 370,000 clones, 75% to 90% found once.

The V gene is TRBV19, the J gene TRBJ2-1; 13 nucleotides match TRBD2. The clonotype comes from a man aged 18 to 30 who had recovered from COVID-19. Sample: PBMCs or T cells enriched from blood (not recorded which). CDR3 region: CASATLAGGNEQFF. The CDR3 DNA reads as TGTGCCAGTGCAACACTAGCGGGAGGGAATGAGCAGTTCTTC.